This passage covers 15 T cell receptor beta chains from one sample sequenced in a study of cytomegalovirus exposure and HLA in healthy donors. The PCR had 60 Vbeta and 13 Jbeta primers. This table comes from immunoSEQ multiplex PCR, and its TCRdb copy is limited to in-frame clones, with some not included. The sample records fewer than 130,000 clones, 70% to 80% being singletons. Material: PBMCs. These TCRs come from a woman aged 35 to 49 in good health and CMV-seronegative.

The CDR3: CAWSDPGLVVTGELFF. The CDR3 DNA reads TGTGCCTGGAGTGACCCGGGACTAGTGGTGACCGGGGAGCTGTTTTTT. The chain uses TRBV30 and TRBJ2-2; 8 bases are a match to TRBD2. The CDR3 length is 16 residues. V gave up 1 base and J gave up 5 bases; unmatched junction bases: 9. The V gene's germline CDR1 is GTSNPN and CDR2 SVGIG (reference sequence).

The chain joins TRBV7-2 to TRBJ2-7; tentative D call: TRBD1 (5 bases). V was pared by 4 bases and J by 3 bases, with 13 bases between. The CDR3 contains 14 residues. Germline assignment: CDR1 SGHTA and CDR2 FQGNSA. CDR3 residues: CASSSGTGYYEQYF. The CDR3 bases are TGTGCCAGCAGCTCAGGTACAGGCTACTACGAGCAGTACTTC.

The chain carries TRBV4-3 and TRBJ2-2; D is perhaps TRBD2 (5 bases). Germline V gene lookup returns CDR1 LGHNA and CDR2 YSLEER. This CDR3 has 13 amino acids. V was clipped by 0 bases and J by 8 bases, with 7 bases between them. CDR3 loop: CASSQDRGGELFF. Here the CDR3 DNA reads TGCGCCAGCAGCCAAGATCGAGGGGGGGAGCTGTTTTTT.

The chain uses TRBV6-5 and TRBJ1-3; perhaps TRBD1 as D (5 bases). V dropped 4 bases and J dropped 1 base, with 8 bases sitting between them. Germline CDR1 and CDR2: MNHEY and SVGAGI. The CDR3 loop spans 14 amino acids. CDR3 bases: TGTGCCAGCAGTTTCGGGGGGTCTGGAAACACCATATATTTT. Its protein product is CASSFGGSGNTIYF.

This sequence joins TRBV2 and TRBJ1-1; 8 nucleotides line up with TRBD1. CDR1 and CDR2 from the germline V gene are SNHLY and FYNNEI. The ends lost 4 bases at V and 4 bases at J; junction bases unmatched: 14. The CDR3 extends over 17 amino acids. CDR3 region: CASSARDRFSGVTEAFF. The CDR3 DNA sequence: TGTGCCAGCAGTGCTCGGGACAGGTTTTCGGGGGTCACTGAAGCTTTCTTT.

The V call is TRBV2, the J call TRBJ2-3; D might be TRBD1 (5 bases). Germline CDR1 reads SNHLY; CDR2 reads FYNNEI. The germline V and J ends were trimmed by 3 bases and 3 bases, with 10 bases remaining between them. The CDR3 loop spans 14 amino acids. The CDR3 region is CASSEGQITDTQYF. The CDR3, as DNA: TGTGCCAGCAGTGAGGGGCAGATAACAGATACGCAGTATTTT.

This clone was seen a single time. The J gene is TRBJ1-1, the V gene TRBV7-8; TRBD1 is a possible D gene (6 bases). V was shortened by 2 bases and J by 11 bases, with 18 bases between the two germline ends. CDR1 and CDR2 (germline): SGHVS, FQNEAQ. This CDR3 has 14 residues. CDR3 coding DNA: TGTGCCAGCAGCTTAATCTCACAGGGACCCTTTGCTTTCTTT. Its translation: CASSLISQGPFAFF.

This clone showed up just once. The chain links TRBV28 to TRBJ1-4, with TRBD1 as a possible D gene (6 bases). The germline V and J ends were trimmed by 5 bases and 8 bases, with 12 bases remaining between them. This CDR3 contains 13 residues. The germline V gene has CDR1 MDHEN and CDR2 SYDVKM. The CDR3 reads CASSPQGTEKLFF. In nucleotides, the CDR3 is TGTGCCAGCAGTCCCCAAGGGACAGAAAAACTGTTTTTT.

The rearrangement uses TRBV28 and TRBJ2-3; 14 positions match TRBD2. The CDR3 has 16 residues. Germline CDR1 reads MDHEN; CDR2 reads SYDVKM. V trimming: 5 bases; J trimming: 4 bases; junction bases outside the gene matches: 5. The CDR3 DNA sequence: TGTGCCAGCAGTACGACTAGCGGGAGGGCCGCAGATACGCAGTATTTT. Translation: CASSTTSGRAADTQYF.

CDR3 nucleotides: TGTGCCAGCAGACCGGGACAGGGGACCTTCTACGAGCAGTACTTC. Protein product: CASRPGQGTFYEQYF. The chain has TRBV6-5 and TRBJ2-7; 10 positions agree with TRBD1. The CDR3 runs 15 residues. Trimming took 6 bases from V and 3 from J; bases not matched to a gene: 8. Germline V gene lookup returns CDR1 MNHEY and CDR2 SVGAGI.

The chain is built from TRBV6-5 and TRBJ2-7; D possibly corresponds to TRBD1 (5 bases). The CDR3 is 15 residues long. Germline V gene lookup returns CDR1 MNHEY and CDR2 SVGAGI. V was clipped by 2 bases and J by 3 bases, with 14 bases between them. The CDR3 DNA follows: TGTGCCAGCAGTTACCGAGACAGCTCGGGCTACGAGCAGTACTTC. Amino acids: CASSYRDSSGYEQYF.

J is TRBJ1-2 and V is TRBV7-2, with 11 bases that match TRBD1. The trim removed 5 bases at V and 3 bases at J, leaving 5 bases unmatched. This CDR3 spans 15 amino acids. Germline loops: CDR1 SGHTA, CDR2 FQGNSA. The CDR3 DNA reads as TGTGCCAGCAGCCCCTGGACAGGGGGCGACTATGGCTACACCTTC. Translating it yields CASSPWTGGDYGYTF.

This chain links TRBV5-5 with TRBJ2-1, with 8 nucleotides matching TRBD1. Trimming cost V 3 bases and J 8 bases; bases outside gene matches: 4. The CDR3 spans 13 residues. Germline values: CDR1 SGHKS, CDR2 YYEKEE (reference sequence). The CDR3 nucleotides read TGTGCCAGCAGCTCCCACAGGGGGTATGAGCAGTTCTTC. Protein: CASSSHRGYEQFF.

The chain joins TRBV28 to TRBJ1-5; D is ambiguous. The V gene's germline CDR1 is MDHEN and CDR2 SYDVKM. V lost 6 bases and J lost 5, with 8 bases in between. The CDR3 is 12 amino acids. The CDR3 loop reads CASSRVDQPQHF. CDR3 in DNA: TGTGCCAGCAGCCGGGTCGATCAGCCCCAGCATTTT.

The V call is TRBV28, the J call TRBJ1-2; no clear D gene. Germline loops: CDR1 MDHEN, CDR2 SYDVKM. The CDR3 runs to 14 residues. The germline V and J ends were trimmed by 5 bases and 4 bases, with 14 bases remaining between them. The CDR3: CASSGTGFAYGYTF. CDR3 nucleotide sequence: TGTGCCAGCAGTGGAACGGGTTTTGCCTATGGCTACACCTTC.